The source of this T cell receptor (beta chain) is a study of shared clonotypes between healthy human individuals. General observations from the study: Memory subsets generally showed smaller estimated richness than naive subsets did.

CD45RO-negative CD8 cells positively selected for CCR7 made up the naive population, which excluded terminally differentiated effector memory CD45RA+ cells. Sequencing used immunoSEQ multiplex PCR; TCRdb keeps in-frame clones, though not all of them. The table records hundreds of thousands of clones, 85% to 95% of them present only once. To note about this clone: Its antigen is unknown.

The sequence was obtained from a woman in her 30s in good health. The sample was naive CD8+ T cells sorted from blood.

CDR3 in amino acids: CASSTDGGSYNEQFF. DNA of the CDR3: TGTGCCAGTAGTACTGACGGGGGCTCCTACAATGAGCAGTTCTTC. The V and J genes are TRBV19 and TRBJ2-1; D perhaps matches TRBD2 (6 bases). Germline V gene lookup returns CDR1 LNHDA and CDR2 SQIVND (reference sequence). This CDR3 is built from 15 residues. V lost 4 bases to trimming and J lost 0 bases, with 10 bases between them.